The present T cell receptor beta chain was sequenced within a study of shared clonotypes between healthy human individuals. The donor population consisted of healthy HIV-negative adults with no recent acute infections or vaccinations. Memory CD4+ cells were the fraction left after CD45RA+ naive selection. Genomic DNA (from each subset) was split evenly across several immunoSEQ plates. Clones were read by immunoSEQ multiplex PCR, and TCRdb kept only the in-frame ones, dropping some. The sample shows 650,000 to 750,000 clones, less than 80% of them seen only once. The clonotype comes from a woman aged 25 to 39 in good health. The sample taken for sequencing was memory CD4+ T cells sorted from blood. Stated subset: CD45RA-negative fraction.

The CDR3 reads CASGEPSGATYEQYF. The CDR3 bases are TGTGCCAGCGGGGAGCCCAGCGGGGCCACCTACGAGCAGTACTTC. This chain connects TRBV28 to TRBJ2-7; 7 positions match TRBD2. The CDR3 totals 15 residues. After removal of 8 bases from V and 2 bases from J, the junction contained 12 bases not matched to a gene. Germline values: CDR1 MDHEN, CDR2 SYDVKM.